Below, 22 T cell receptor beta chains from the same sample are listed, as sequenced in a study of vaccination and CD4 T cells after COVID-19 (dated by TCRdb to between 2021 and 2023). No antigens are known for them. The library was built by means of PCR. The instrument was an Illumina iSeq 100. At the Johns Hopkins FTIC core, DNA from the cultured CD4+ T cells underwent TCR sequencing with the Oncomine TCR Beta short-read assay. TCRdb reanalyzed the raw reads on its own, using fastp at Q25 for trimming and MiXCR for clone calling, and kept in-frame beta chains. Under each unique CDR3 protein, matching rows form one entry showing the most common genes and DNA. The sample yields more than 11,000 distinct CDR3 sequences; around 48% were counted once. About 9.1% of the sample goes to the ten largest clones. The sample's treatment or condition label, decoded: approximately nine-day PBMC culture with coronavirus spike peptide pools or control peptides (ViraFEST assay).

Material: CD4+ T cells from blood, cultured in vitro. The source of these receptors is a human donor who had recovered from COVID-19.

The chain is built from TRBV7-6 and TRBJ2-3, with 9 bases lining up with TRBD1. The CDR3 length is 16 residues. The ends lost 5 bases at V and 4 bases at J; junction bases unmatched: 10. Germline assignment: CDR1 SGHVS and CDR2 FNYEAQ. CDR3 coding DNA: TGTGCCAGCAGCCCCCGGACAGGGGTTATCCCAGATACGCAGTATTTT. It is translated as CASSPRTGVIPDTQYF. The whole variable domain, filled in from reference TRBV7-6 and TRBJ2-3, reads GAGVSQSPRYKVTKRGQDVALRCDPISGHVSLYWYRQALGQGPEFLTYFNYEAQQDKSGLPNDRFSAERPEGSISTLTIQRTEQRDSAMYRCASSPRTGVIPDTQYFGPGTRLTVL.

A few counts support this clonotype. The chain employs TRBV10-3 and TRBJ1-5, with D perhaps TRBD1 (5 bases). Between the trimmed V and J ends, which lost 4 bases and 2 bases, there was a span of 9 bases. CDR3 length: 14 amino acids. The germline V gene encodes CDR1 ENHRY and CDR2 SYGVKD. In DNA form, the CDR3 reads TGTGCCATCAGTGCGCAGGGTGGCAATCAGCCCCAGCATTTT. This codes for CAISAQGGNQPQHF.

This chain uses TRBV6-2 or TRBV6-3 with TRBJ1-5, with 8 bases identical to TRBD1. With 6 bases clipped from V and 7 bases from J, the junction kept 8 bases outside the gene matches. Germline CDR1 MNHEY, CDR2 SVGEGT. This CDR3 spans 14 amino acids. In DNA form, the CDR3 reads TGTGCCAGCAGCTCTCGGACAGGGCAGCAGCCCCAGCATTTT. Translation gives CASSSRTGQQPQHF.

The V and J genes are TRBV15 and TRBJ2-7; D is possibly TRBD2 (5 bases). The CDR3 contains 15 residues. The germline V and J ends were trimmed by 0 bases and 0 bases, with 9 bases remaining between them. The germline V gene has CDR1 LNHNV and CDR2 YYDKDF (reference sequence). CDR3 protein: CATSREGDPSYEQYF. The DNA for the CDR3 is TGTGCCACCAGCAGAGAGGGAGACCCCTCCTACGAGCAGTACTTC.

The rearrangement uses TRBV7-8 and TRBJ2-3; tentatively, D is TRBD1 (5 bases). The CDR3 sequence is 14 residues long. Trimming pared 5 bases from V and 2 bases from J, leaving 11 bases between. The V gene's germline CDR1 is SGHVS and CDR2 FQNEAQ. DNA for the CDR3: TGTGCCAGCAGCCGTGGGGCCTCCACAGATACGCAGTATTTT. Encoded protein: CASSRGASTDTQYF.

This clonotype was observed a single time. This chain links TRBV28 with TRBJ2-1; 7 bases map to TRBD2. Trimming took 4 bases from V and 5 from J; bases not matched to a gene: 14. Germline V gene lookup returns CDR1 MDHEN and CDR2 SYDVKM. CDR3 size: 17 residues. This CDR3 reads CASSYGRFGLADNEQFF. The DNA for the CDR3 is TGTGCCAGCAGTTACGGTCGTTTCGGGCTAGCGGACAATGAGCAGTTCTTC.

The rearrangement uses TRBV19 and TRBJ2-6; TRBD1 or TRBD2 may be the D gene (5 bases each). Germline V gene sequence: CDR1 LNHDA, CDR2 SQIVND (reference sequence). V lost 4 bases, J lost 3 bases, and 16 bases lay in between. The length of the CDR3 is 17 residues. CDR3 nucleotides: TGTGCCAGTAGTAAATCCTCGGGGCTTAGTGGGGCCAACGTCCTGACTTTC. Translating it yields CASSKSSGLSGANVLTF.

The sample holds a few counts of this clonotype. This chain uses TRBV24-1 with TRBJ1-3, with D unresolved. V shed 4 bases and J shed 6 bases, with 3 bases lying between them. The CDR3 extends over 11 amino acids. The V gene's germline CDR1 is KGHDR and CDR2 SFDVKD. In DNA form, the CDR3 reads TGTGCCACCAGTGAAGAAAACACCATATATTTT. Translated: CATSEENTIYF.

This chain uses TRBV20-1 with TRBJ2-7; TRBD2 aligns across 7 bases. Losses at the gene ends were 2 bases for V and 6 bases for J; bases not matched to a gene: 10. The CDR3 loop spans 14 amino acids. Per the germline V gene, CDR1 is DFQATT and CDR2 is SNEGSKA (reference sequence). The CDR3 protein is CSARHGGSFFEQYF. In DNA, the CDR3 is TGCAGTGCTAGACACGGGGGGTCGTTCTTCGAGCAGTACTTC.

The chain is built from TRBV6-5 and TRBJ1-5; the D gene is possibly TRBD1 (5 bases). There are 16 residues in the CDR3. Germline-derived CDR1 and CDR2 are MNHEY and SVGAGI. V was shortened by 0 bases and J by 1 base, with 10 bases between the two germline ends. The CDR3 sequence: CASSYSFWDSNQPQHF. As DNA, the CDR3 is TGTGCCAGCAGTTACTCGTTCTGGGACAGCAATCAGCCCCAGCATTTT.

This clonotype was seen only a few times. This rearrangement joins TRBV19 to TRBJ2-1; 13 bases agree with TRBD2. CDR3 length: 15 residues. The junction had 3 bases not matched to a gene; V was cut back by 6 bases and J by 4 bases. Germline V lookup: CDR1 LNHDA, CDR2 SQIVND (reference sequence). CDR3: CASRSGLAGYNEQFF. Written as DNA, the CDR3 is TGTGCCAGTAGGTCGGGACTAGCGGGATACAATGAGCAGTTCTTC. Combining the CDR3 with reference TRBV19 and TRBJ2-1 gives the whole variable domain DGGITQSPKYLFRKEGQNVTLSCEQNLNHDAMYWYRQDPGQGLRLIYYSQIVNDFQKGDIAEGYSVSREKKESFPLTVTSAQKNPTAFYLCASRSGLAGYNEQFFGPGTRLTVL.

The V gene is TRBV20-1, the J gene TRBJ2-7; weak D call: TRBD1 (6 bases). V lost 6 bases to trimming and J lost 2 bases, with 11 bases between them. CDR1 is DFQATT and CDR2 is SNEGSKA in the germline V gene (reference sequence). This CDR3 has 12 residues. The CDR3 nucleotides read TGCAGTGCCGCGGACAGTACCTACGAGCAGTACTTC. Translation: CSAADSTYEQYF.

This clonotype appeared a single time. A read error may account for a junction end that differs from germline. The chain is built from TRBV5-3 and TRBJ1-4; D gene ambiguous. TRBV5-3 is given ORF status, its function remaining uncertain. This CDR3 has 13 amino acids. CDR3 amino acids: CASSLDTNEKLFF. DNA for the CDR3: TGTGCCAGCAGCTTGGATACTAATGAAAAACTGTTTTTT.

This chain joins TRBV7-6 and TRBJ2-7; possible D gene TRBD1, 6 bases. In germline, CDR1 is SGHVS, CDR2 FNYEAQ. V lost 5 bases to trimming and J lost 6 bases, with 23 bases between them. The CDR3 is 16 residues long. The CDR3 coding sequence is TGTGCCAGCAGCCACGGGAAAAACAGGGAATCGGGCGAGCAGTACTTC. Protein sequence: CASSHGKNRESGEQYF.

About this clonotype itself: The junction does not match germline at one end; this may be a read error. The chain employs TRBV24-1 and TRBJ1-1; 7 bases line up with TRBD1. This CDR3 region has 13 residues. The germline V gene has CDR1 KGHDR and CDR2 SFDVKD. The CDR3 nucleotides are TGTGCCACCAGTGATTACAGGGGAGGTCATAGAACCTTT. Translation gives CATSDYRGGHRTF.

This rearrangement joins TRBV15 to TRBJ2-1; D remains unclear. V gave up 8 bases and J gave up 3 bases, with 5 bases separating them. In germline, CDR1 is LNHNV, CDR2 YYDKDF (reference sequence). CDR3 length equals 11 residues. Here the CDR3 DNA reads TGTGCCACCGGTGACTACAATGAGCAGTTCTTC. Residues: CATGDYNEQFF.

This clonotype was counted a few times. This sequence joins TRBV28 and TRBJ1-2; 8 bases map to TRBD1. The germline gives CDR1 MDHEN, CDR2 SYDVKM. V dropped 9 bases and J dropped 2; count of bases not matched to a gene: 5. The CDR3 length is 13 residues. The DNA of the CDR3 is TGTGCCAGTCGGACAGGGCGGAACTATGGCTACACCTTC. This gives the protein CASRTGRNYGYTF.

This clonotype was found a few times. V is TRBV11-2 and J is TRBJ2-5; 7 bases map to TRBD1. CDR3 length: 14 residues. Germline lookup yields CDR1 SGHAT and CDR2 FQNNGV. V shed 4 bases and J 6 bases; nucleotides not matched to a gene: 8. Here the CDR3 reads CASSSTTGMQTQYF. The CDR3 DNA reads TGTGCCAGCAGCTCAACGACAGGGATGCAGACCCAGTACTTC.

The chain recombines TRBV11-2 with TRBJ2-7; tentative D call: TRBD1 (5 bases). Looked up from germline, CDR1 is SGHAT and CDR2 is FQNNGV. The ends were cut back, 2 bases at V and 1 base at J, with 12 bases in the middle. The CDR3 is 15 amino acids. CDR3 nucleotide sequence: TGTGCCAGCAGCTTAAGCGACCAGGGATCCTACGAGCAGTACTTC. Translation: CASSLSDQGSYEQYF.

This clonotype has just a few counts. The CDR3 DNA reads TGTGCCAGCAGTTTATTGGACTTGTATGGCTACACCTTC. Translated, it gives CASSLLDLYGYTF. The chain carries TRBV12-3 or TRBV12-4 and TRBJ1-2; D uncertain. The CDR3 spans 13 residues. Trimming left V 2 bases short and J 5 bases short, with 9 bases between.

The V and J genes are TRBV7-2 and TRBJ2-7; 8 bases are shared with TRBD1. The CDR3 length is 15 residues. With V trimmed by 5 bases and J by 1 base, 7 bases remained unmatched. Per germline, CDR1 SGHTA and CDR2 FQGNSA. CDR3 region: CASSVLTGESYEQYF. CDR3 sequence (DNA): TGTGCCAGCAGCGTGTTGACAGGGGAATCCTACGAGCAGTACTTC. Full variable domain (rest looked up from reference TRBV7-2 and TRBJ2-7): GAGVSQSPSNKVTEKGKDVELRCDPISGHTALYWYRQSLGQGLEFLIYFQGNSAPDKSGLPSDRFSAERTGGSVSTLTIQRTQQEDSAVYLCASSVLTGESYEQYFGPGTRLTVT.

This clonotype was seen just once. The CDR3 coding sequence is TGTGCCAGCAGTTCCCCCGGGACACGCGAAAATGAGCAGTTCTTC. It specifies CASSSPGTRENEQFF. V is TRBV28 and J is TRBJ2-1; TRBD1 might be the D (6 bases). Germline assignment: CDR1 MDHEN and CDR2 SYDVKM. Trimming stripped 4 bases from V and 7 bases from J, with 17 bases between. The CDR3 has 15 amino acids.